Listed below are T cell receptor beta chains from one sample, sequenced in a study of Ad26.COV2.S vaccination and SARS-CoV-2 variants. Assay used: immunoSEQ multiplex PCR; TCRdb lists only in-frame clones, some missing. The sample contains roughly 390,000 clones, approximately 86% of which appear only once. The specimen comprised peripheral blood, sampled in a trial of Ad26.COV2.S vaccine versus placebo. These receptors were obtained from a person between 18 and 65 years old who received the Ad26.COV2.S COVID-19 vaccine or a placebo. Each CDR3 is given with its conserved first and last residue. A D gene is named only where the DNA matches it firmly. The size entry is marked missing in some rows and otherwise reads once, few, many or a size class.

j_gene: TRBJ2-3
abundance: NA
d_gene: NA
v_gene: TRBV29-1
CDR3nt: TGCAGCGTTGGTTCAGATACGCAGTATTTT
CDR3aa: CSVGSDTQYF

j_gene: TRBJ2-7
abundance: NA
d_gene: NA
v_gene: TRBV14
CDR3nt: TGTGCCAGCAGCCGACTAGGTCCTACCATGGACTACGAGCAGTACTTC
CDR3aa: CASSRLGPTMDYEQYF

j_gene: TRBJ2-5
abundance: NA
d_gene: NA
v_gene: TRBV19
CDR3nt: TGTGCCAGTAGTACCAGTAGCGATCGGGGGGAGACCCAGTACTTC
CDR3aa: CASSTSSDRGETQYF

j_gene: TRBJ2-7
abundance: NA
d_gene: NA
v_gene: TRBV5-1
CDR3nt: TGCGCCAGCAGCACATCAGGGGAGCACGAGCAGTACTTC
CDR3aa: CASSTSGEHEQYF

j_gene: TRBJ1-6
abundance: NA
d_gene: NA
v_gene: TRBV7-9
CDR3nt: TGTGCCAGCAGCTTAGGCCTGTCACCCCTCCACTTT
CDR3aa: CASSLGLSPLHF

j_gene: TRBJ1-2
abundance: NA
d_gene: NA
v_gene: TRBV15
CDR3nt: TGTGCCACCAGCAGAGATCGGGTAATTACGGCAGGGTACAACTATGGCTACACCTTC
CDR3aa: CATSRDRVITAGYNYGYTF

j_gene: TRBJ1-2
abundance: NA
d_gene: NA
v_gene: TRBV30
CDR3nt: TGTGCCTGGAGCGAACCGGGACGCCCGCCGGGCTACACCTTC
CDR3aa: CAWSEPGRPPGYTF

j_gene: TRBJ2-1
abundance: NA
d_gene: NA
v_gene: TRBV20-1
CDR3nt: TGCAGTGTGGGGGTCTACAATGAGCAGTTCTTC
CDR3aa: CSVGVYNEQFF

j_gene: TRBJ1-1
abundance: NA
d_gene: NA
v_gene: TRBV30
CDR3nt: TGTGCCTGGAGTCGAAACAGGGCCCATCACACTGAAGCTTTCTTT
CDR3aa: CAWSRNRAHHTEAFF

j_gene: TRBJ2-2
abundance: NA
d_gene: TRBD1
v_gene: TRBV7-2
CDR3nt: TGTGCCAGCAGCTTGTTTCAGGGGGCCGGCACCGGGGAGCTGTTTTTT
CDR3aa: CASSLFQGAGTGELFF

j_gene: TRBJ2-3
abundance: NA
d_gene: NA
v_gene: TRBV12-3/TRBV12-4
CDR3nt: TGTGCCAGCAGTTTAACGGCTCCAGATACGCAGTATTTT
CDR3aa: CASSLTAPDTQYF

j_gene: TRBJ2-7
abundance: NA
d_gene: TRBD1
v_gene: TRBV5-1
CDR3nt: TGCGCCAGCAGCTTGGGCCAGGGGGCCTCCTACGAGCAGTACTTC
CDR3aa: CASSLGQGASYEQYF

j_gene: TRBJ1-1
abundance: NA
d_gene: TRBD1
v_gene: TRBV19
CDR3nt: TGTGCCACCACAGGGGGACAGAAAGCTTTCTTT
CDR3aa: CATTGGQKAFF

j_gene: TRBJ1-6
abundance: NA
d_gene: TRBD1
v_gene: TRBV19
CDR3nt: TGTGCCAGTAGTTGGGGACAGGGAGGATCACCCCTCCACTTT
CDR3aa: CASSWGQGGSPLHF

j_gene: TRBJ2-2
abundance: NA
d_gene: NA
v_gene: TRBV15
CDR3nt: TGTGCCACCAGCAGAGATCCCGGAGGCGAGCTGTTTTTT
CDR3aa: CATSRDPGGELFF

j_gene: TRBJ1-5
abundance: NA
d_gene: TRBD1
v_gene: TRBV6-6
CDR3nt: TGTGCCAGCAGCTGGGACAGGGGGCGTTTTATCCATTTT
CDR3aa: CASSWDRGRFIHF

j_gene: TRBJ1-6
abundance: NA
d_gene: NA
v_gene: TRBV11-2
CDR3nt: TGTGCCAGCAGCTTACGAGTGGGAGGGGATAATTCACCCCTCCACTTT
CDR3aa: CASSLRVGGDNSPLHF

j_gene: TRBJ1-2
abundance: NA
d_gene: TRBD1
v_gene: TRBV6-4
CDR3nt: TGTGCCAGCAGTGACGACAGGGGTTGGGGCTACACCTTC
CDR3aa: CASSDDRGWGYTF

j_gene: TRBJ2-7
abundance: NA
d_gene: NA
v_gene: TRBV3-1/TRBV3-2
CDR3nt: TGTGCCAGCAGCCAAAAGAGAGGCGGCTGGGGCTCCTACGAGCAGTACTTC
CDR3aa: CASSQKRGGWGSYEQYF

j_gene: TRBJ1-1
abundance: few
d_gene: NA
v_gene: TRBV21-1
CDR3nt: TGTGCCAGCAGCCCGCGGGACAGGAACACTGAAGCTTTCTTT
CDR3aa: CASSPRDRNTEAFF

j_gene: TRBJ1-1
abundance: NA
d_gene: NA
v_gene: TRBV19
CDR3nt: TGTGCCAGTAGTTCCCAAGACGGGGGGGACACTGAAGCTTTCTTT
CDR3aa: CASSSQDGGDTEAFF

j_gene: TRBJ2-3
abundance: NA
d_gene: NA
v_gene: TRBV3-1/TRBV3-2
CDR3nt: TGTGCCAGCAGCCTAGCCAAGGGAGCGGGCACAGATACGCAGTATTTT
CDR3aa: CASSLAKGAGTDTQYF

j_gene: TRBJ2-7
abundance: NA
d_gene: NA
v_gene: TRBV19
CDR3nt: TGTGCCAGTAGTTCCGAGGGGGGAGGAGTGAACGAGCAGTACTTC
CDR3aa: CASSSEGGGVNEQYF

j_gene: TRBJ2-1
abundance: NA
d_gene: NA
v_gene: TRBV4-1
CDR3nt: TGCGCCAGCAGCCTCAGAGGCTTGGACGACTCTGAGCAGTTCTTC
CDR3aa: CASSLRGLDDSEQFF

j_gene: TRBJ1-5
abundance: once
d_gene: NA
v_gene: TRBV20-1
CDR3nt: TGCAGTGCAAGTGGGGGTCAGCCCCAGCATTTT
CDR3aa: CSASGGQPQHF

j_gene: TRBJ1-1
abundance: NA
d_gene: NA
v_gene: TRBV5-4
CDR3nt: TGTGCCATCCAACTCCCGAACAGGGATACTGAAGCTTTCTTT
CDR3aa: CAIQLPNRDTEAFF

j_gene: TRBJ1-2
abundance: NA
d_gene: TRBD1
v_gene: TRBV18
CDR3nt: TGTGCCAGCTCACCACAGGGGGCAAATGGCTACACCTTC
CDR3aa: CASSPQGANGYTF

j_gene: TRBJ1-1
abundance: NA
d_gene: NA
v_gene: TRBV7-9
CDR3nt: TGTGCCAGCAGCGATGATCAGAACATGAACACTGAAGCTTTCTTT
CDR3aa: CASSDDQNMNTEAFF

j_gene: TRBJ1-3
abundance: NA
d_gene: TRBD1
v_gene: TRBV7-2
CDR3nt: TGTGCCAGCAGCTTTACGACAGGGTCTGGAAACACCATATATTTT
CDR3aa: CASSFTTGSGNTIYF

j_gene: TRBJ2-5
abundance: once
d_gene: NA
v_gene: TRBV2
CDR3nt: TGTGCCAGCAGTGAGGTTGGGGCGGACCAAGAGACCCAGTACTTC
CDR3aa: CASSEVGADQETQYF

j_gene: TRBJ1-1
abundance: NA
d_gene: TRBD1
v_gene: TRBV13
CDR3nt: TGTGCCAGCAGCTTGGGGGACAGGCATGAAGCTTTCTTT
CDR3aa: CASSLGDRHEAFF

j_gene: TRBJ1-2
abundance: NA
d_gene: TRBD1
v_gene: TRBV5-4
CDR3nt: TGTGCCAGCAGCCTCAAGGGGACAGCTTATGGCTACACCTTC
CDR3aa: CASSLKGTAYGYTF

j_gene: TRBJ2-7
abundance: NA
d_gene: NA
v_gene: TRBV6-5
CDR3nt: TGTGCCAGCAGTTCCCGGGGATCCGGACGCGAGCAGTACTTC
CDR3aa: CASSSRGSGREQYF

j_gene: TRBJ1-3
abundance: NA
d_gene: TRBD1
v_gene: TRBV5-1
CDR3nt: TGCGCCAGCAGCTTATATCCGGGACAGGGGGCAGACGGAAACACCATATATTTT
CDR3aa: CASSLYPGQGADGNTIYF

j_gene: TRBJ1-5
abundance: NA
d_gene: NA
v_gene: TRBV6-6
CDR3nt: TGTGCCAGCAGTGCTATTGTGGGTCAGCCCCAGCATTTT
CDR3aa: CASSAIVGQPQHF

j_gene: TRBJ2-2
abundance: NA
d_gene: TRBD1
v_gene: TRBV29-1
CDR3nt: TGCAGCGTTGGAGGGGGACAGATTAAACCCGGGGAGCTGTTTTTT
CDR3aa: CSVGGGQIKPGELFF

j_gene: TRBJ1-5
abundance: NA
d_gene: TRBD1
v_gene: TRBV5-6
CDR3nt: TGTGCCAGCAGCTTAACAGGGGGCGTAAATCAGCCCCAGCATTTT
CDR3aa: CASSLTGGVNQPQHF

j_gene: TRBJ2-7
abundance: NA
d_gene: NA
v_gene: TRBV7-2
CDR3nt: TGTGCCAGCAGCTCCGGTGGTAAGGGGGAGGGTCACGAGCAGTACTTC
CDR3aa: CASSSGGKGEGHEQYF

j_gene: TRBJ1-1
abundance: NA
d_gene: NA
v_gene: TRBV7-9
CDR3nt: TGTGCCAGCAGCATACGAGCGGGGTTCACTGAAGCTTTCTTT
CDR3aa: CASSIRAGFTEAFF

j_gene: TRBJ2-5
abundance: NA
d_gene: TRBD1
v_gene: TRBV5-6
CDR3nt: TGTGCCAGCAGTTATCAGGGGGCATTTTTTGAGACCCAGTACTTC
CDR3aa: CASSYQGAFFETQYF

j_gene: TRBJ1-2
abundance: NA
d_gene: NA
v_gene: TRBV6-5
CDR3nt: TGTGCCAGCAGTTACCGGCTGGGGGCCCAGGGAGACTACACCTTC
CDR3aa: CASSYRLGAQGDYTF

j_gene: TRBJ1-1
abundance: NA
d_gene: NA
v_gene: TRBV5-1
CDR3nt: TGCGCCAGCAGCTTGGCCTTGGTTGGGGGATCTGAAGCTTTCTTT
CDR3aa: CASSLALVGGSEAFF

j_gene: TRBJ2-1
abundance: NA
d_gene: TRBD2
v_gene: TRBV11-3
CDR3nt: TGTGCCAGCAGCTTAGCCCGGGGGGGCTTTAGTGAGCAGTTCTTC
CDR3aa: CASSLARGGFSEQFF

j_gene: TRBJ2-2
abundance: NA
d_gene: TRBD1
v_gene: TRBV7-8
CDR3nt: TGTGCCAGCAGCTCGCCGGGACAGGTCATCGGGGAGCTGTTTTTT
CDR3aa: CASSSPGQVIGELFF

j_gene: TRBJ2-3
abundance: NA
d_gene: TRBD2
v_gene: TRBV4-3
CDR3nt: TGCGCCAGCAGCCAAGGCCCCATGACTAGCGGCACAGATACGCAGTATTTT
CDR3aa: CASSQGPMTSGTDTQYF

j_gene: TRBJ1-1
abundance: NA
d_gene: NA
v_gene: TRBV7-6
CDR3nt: TGTGCCAGCAGCTCAGCACCCACGGGCGGGAACACGAACACTGAAGCTTTCTTT
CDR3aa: CASSSAPTGGNTNTEAFF

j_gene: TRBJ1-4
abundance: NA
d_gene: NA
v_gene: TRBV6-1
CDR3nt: TGTGCCAGCAGTGAGATCTGGGGGCATAATGAAAAACTGTTTTTT
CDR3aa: CASSEIWGHNEKLFF

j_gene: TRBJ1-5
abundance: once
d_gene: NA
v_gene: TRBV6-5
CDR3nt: TGTGCCAGCAAGGAGGTGGGTCAGCCCCAGCATTTT
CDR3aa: CASKEVGQPQHF

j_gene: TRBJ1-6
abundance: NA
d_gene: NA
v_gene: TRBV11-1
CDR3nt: TGTGCCAGCAGCTTTGCAGAAACGAATTCACCCCTCCACTTT
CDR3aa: CASSFAETNSPLHF

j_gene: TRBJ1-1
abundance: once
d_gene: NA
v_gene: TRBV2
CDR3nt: TGTGCCAGCAGTGAACGGGGGGGCCCCACTGAAGCTTTCTTT
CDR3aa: CASSERGGPTEAFF

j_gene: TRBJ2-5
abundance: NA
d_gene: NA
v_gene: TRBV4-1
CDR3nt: TGCGCCAGCAGCCGACTAGTCCGTGAGACCCAGTACTTC
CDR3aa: CASSRLVRETQYF

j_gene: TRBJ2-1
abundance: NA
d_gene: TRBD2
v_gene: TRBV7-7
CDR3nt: TGTGCTAGCAGCTTAGCGGGGTCTAATGAGCAGTTCTTC
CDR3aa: CASSLAGSNEQFF